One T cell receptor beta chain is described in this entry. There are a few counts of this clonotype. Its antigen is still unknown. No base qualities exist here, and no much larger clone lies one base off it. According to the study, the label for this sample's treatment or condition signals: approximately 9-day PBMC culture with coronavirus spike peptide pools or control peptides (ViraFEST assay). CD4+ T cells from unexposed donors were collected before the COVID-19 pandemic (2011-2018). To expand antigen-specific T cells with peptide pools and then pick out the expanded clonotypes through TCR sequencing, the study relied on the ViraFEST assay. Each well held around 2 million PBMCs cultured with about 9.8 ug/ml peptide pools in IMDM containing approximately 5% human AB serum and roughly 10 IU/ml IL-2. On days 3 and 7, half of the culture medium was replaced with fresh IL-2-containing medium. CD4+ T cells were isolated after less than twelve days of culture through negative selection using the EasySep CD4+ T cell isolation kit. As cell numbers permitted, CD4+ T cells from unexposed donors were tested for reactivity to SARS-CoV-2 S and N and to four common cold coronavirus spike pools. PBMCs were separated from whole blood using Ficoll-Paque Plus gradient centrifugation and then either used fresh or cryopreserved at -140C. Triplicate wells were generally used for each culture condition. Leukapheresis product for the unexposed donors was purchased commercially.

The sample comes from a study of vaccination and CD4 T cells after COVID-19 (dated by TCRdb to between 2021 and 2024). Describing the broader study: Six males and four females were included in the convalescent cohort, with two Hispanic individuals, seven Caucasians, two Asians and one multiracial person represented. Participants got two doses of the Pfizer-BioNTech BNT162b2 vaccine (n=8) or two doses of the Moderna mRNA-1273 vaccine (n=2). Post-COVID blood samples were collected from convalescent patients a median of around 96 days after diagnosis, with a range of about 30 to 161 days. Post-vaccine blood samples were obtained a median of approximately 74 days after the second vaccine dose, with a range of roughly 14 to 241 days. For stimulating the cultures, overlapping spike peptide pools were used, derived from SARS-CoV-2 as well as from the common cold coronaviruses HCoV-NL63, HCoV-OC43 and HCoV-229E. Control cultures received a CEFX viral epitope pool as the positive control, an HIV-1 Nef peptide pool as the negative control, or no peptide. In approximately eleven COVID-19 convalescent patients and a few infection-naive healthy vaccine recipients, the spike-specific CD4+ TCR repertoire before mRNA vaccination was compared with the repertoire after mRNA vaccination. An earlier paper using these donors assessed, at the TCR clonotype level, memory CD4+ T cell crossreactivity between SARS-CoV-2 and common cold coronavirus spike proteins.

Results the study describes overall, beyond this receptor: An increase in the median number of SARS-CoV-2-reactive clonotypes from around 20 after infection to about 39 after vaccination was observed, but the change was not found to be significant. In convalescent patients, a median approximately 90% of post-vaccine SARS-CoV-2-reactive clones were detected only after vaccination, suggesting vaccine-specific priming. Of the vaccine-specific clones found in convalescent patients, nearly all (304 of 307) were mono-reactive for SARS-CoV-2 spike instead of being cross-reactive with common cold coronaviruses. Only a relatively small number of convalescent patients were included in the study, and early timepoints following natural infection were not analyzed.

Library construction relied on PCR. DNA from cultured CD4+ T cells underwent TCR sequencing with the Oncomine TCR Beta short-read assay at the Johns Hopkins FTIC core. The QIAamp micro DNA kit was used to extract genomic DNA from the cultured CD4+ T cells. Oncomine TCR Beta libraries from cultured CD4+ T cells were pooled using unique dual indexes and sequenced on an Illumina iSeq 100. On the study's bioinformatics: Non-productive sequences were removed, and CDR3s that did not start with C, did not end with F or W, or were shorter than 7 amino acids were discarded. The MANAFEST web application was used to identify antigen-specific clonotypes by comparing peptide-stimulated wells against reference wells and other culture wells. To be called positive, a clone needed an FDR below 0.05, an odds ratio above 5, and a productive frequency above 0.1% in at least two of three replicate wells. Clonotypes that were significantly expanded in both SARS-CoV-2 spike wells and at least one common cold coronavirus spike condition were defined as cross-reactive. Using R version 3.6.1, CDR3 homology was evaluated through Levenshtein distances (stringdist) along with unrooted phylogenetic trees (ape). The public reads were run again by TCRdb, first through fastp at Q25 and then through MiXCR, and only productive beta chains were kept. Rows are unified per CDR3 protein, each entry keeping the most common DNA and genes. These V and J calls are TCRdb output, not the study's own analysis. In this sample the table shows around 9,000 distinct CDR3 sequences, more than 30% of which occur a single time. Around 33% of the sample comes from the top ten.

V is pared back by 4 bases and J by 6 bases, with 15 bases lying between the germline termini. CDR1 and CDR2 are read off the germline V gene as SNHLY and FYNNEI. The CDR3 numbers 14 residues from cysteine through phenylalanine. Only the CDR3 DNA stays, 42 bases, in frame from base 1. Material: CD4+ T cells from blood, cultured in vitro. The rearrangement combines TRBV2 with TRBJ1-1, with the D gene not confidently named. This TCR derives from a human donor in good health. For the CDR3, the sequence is CASSAREDRPEAFF. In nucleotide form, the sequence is TGTGCCAGCAGTGCTAGGGAGGATCGCCCTGAAGCTTTCTTT.